This TCR beta chain was documented in a study of blood T cell repertoires in COVID-19. Background on the study: T cells, B-cell-depleted T cells, or PBMCs provided the cDNA or gDNA that served as material.

Those enrolled in Seattle joined during active infection and were followed longitudinally afterward. J lost 3 bases, V lost 0 bases, and 4 bases had no gene match. The CDR3 has 15 amino acids. Germline V gene data show CDR1 as LGHDT and CDR2 as YNNKEL (reference sequence). Per the original data handling: Nucleated cell counts were estimated from reference gene primer amplification. Profiling relied on immunoSEQ multiplex PCR, and the TCRdb table lists in-frame clones only, not all of them. D and trimming were read from the DNA, whereas the V and J calls and clone size are those reported in that table. The sample consists of 62,000 or so clones, about 80% of them appearing once.

This TCR came from a man aged 55 to 70 with COVID-19, enrolled during active disease. The chain carries TRBV3-1 (or the pseudogene TRBV3-2) and TRBJ1-2, with 7 nucleotides matching TRBD1. Sequenced: peripheral blood. The CDR3: CASSQDPRGDYGYTF. DNA for the CDR3: TGTGCCAGCAGCCAAGATCCCAGGGGGGACTATGGCTACACCTTC.